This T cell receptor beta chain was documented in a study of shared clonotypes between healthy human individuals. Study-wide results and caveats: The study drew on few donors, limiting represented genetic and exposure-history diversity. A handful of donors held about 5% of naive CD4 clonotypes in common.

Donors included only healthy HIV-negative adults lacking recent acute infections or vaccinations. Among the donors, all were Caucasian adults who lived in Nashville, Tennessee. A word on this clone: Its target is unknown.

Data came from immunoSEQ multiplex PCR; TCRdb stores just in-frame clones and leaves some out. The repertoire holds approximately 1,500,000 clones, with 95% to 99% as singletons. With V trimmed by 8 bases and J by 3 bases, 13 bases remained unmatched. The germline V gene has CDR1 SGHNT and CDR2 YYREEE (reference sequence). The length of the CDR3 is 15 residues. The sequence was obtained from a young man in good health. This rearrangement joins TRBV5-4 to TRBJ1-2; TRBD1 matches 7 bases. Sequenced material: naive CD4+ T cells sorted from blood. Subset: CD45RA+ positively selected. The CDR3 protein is CASTTMTGIDYGYTF. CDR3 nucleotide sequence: TGTGCCAGTACTACGATGACAGGGATCGACTATGGCTACACCTTC. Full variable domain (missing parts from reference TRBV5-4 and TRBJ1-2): ETGVTQSPTHLIKTRGQQVTLRCSSQSGHNTVSWYQQALGQGPQFIFQYYREEENGRGNFPPRFSGLQFPNYSSELNVNALELDDSALYLCASTTMTGIDYGYTFGSGTRLTVV.